This paragraph reports one TCR beta chain. V shed 10 bases and J 5 bases; nucleotides not matched to a gene: 10. The germline V gene has CDR1 MNHNS and CDR2 SASEGT. The CDR3 is 13 residues long. TCRdb's table, derived via immunoSEQ multiplex PCR, lists solely in-frame clones and lacks some. The sample holds more than 25,000 clones, 83% seen once. The data are from a study of OX40 agonist ivuxolimab in advanced cancers. The rearrangement joins TRBV6-1 to TRBJ1-1; 7 bases agree with TRBD1. The receptor was isolated from an adult with an advanced solid tumor such as melanoma, head and neck, liver or kidney cancer. The specimen was CD4+ or CD8+ T cells sorted from blood, collected in a trial of the OX40 agonist ivuxolimab. CDR3 nucleotides: TGTGCCATCCTTAACAGGGGAGGGACTGAAGCTTTCTTT. This sequence encodes CAILNRGGTEAFF.